The 28 T cell receptor beta chains below come from one sample, sequenced in a study of blood T cell repertoires in COVID-19. Repertoires were generated with immunoSEQ multiplex PCR, while TCRdb's copy carries only in-frame clones and drops some. The data hold under 80,000 clones, with approximately 83% observed a single time. The sequenced sample was peripheral blood. The source is a man at least 80 years old with acute or convalescent COVID-19.

This clone was seen once. The chain has TRBV14 and TRBJ2-3, with 7 bases lining up with TRBD1. Trimming at V came to 5 bases and at J to 2 bases, leaving 10 bases not matched to a gene. The V gene's germline CDR1 is SGHDN and CDR2 FVKESK. This CDR3 contains 16 residues. The CDR3 DNA sequence: TGTGCCAGCAGCTACAGGGGACCATACAACACAGATACGCAGTATTTT. Translated, it gives CASSYRGPYNTDTQYF.

The chain recombines TRBV2 with TRBJ2-5; 10 nucleotides align to TRBD2. Germline CDR1 reads SNHLY; CDR2 reads FYNNEI. After removal of 3 bases from V and 5 bases from J, the junction contained 3 bases not matched to a gene. CDR3 length: 14 residues. CDR3 region: CASSDLAGEETQYF. The CDR3 coding sequence is TGTGCCAGCAGTGACCTAGCGGGAGAGGAGACCCAGTACTTC.

This chain joins TRBV7-9 and TRBJ2-5; TRBD2 aligns across 14 bases. With V trimmed by 5 bases and J by 5 bases, 4 bases remained unmatched. This CDR3 comprises 15 residues. Germline-derived CDR1 and CDR2 are SEHNR and FQNEAQ (reference sequence). CDR3 nucleotides: TGTGCCAGCAGCCCGGGACTAGCGGGAGTGGAGACCCAGTACTTC. Protein product: CASSPGLAGVETQYF.

This chain uses TRBV3-1 (or the pseudogene TRBV3-2) with TRBJ1-2; TRBD1 is a possible D gene (5 bases). Germline CDR1 and CDR2: LGHDT and YNNKEL (reference sequence). CDR3 length equals 13 residues. V was clipped by 4 bases and J by 8 bases, with 14 bases between them. The CDR3 protein is CASSPGGAKGYTF. For the CDR3, the DNA is TGTGCCAGCAGCCCAGGAGGGGCTAAAGGCTACACCTTC.

The rearrangement joins TRBV28 to TRBJ1-2; D is possibly TRBD1 (6 bases). Per germline, CDR1 MDHEN and CDR2 SYDVKM. Between the trimmed V and J ends, which lost 3 bases and 1 base, there was a span of 9 bases. This CDR3 contains 14 residues. The CDR3 nucleotides are TGTGCCAGCAGTTTGGTGGACAGTAACTATGGCTACACCTTC. Protein product: CASSLVDSNYGYTF.

V is TRBV7-2 and J is TRBJ2-5, with TRBD1 matching over 7 bases. J was trimmed by 1 base and V by 2 bases; bases with no gene match: 4. There are 15 residues in the CDR3. The germline CDR1 and CDR2 sequences are SGHTA and FQGNSA. CDR3: CASSLPDRVQETQYF. The CDR3 nucleotides read TGTGCCAGCAGCTTACCCGACAGGGTCCAAGAGACCCAGTACTTC.

The genes are TRBV5-1 and TRBJ2-1; a weak D match, TRBD2 (5 bases). V was clipped by 1 base and J by 5 bases, with 19 bases between them. CDR3 size: 17 residues. Germline-derived CDR1 and CDR2 are SGHRS and YFSETQ. CDR3 sequence reads: CASSLSRLPITNNEQFF. The DNA of the CDR3 is TGCGCCAGCAGCTTGTCCCGACTACCAATAACGAACAATGAGCAGTTCTTC.

This sequence joins TRBV28 and TRBJ1-2; TRBD1 might be the D (6 bases). V lost 3 bases to trimming and J lost 7 bases, with 9 bases between them. From germline, CDR1 is MDHEN and CDR2 SYDVKM. This CDR3 has 12 residues. CDR3 region: CASSFRGRGYTF. CDR3 DNA: TGTGCCAGCAGTTTCAGGGGCCGTGGCTACACCTTC.

This chain uses TRBV6-6 with TRBJ2-2; 7 nucleotides match TRBD2. The CDR3 is 14 amino acids. V shed 6 bases, J shed 4 bases, and the junction held 5 bases outside the gene matches. Germline values: CDR1 MNHNY, CDR2 SVGAGI (reference sequence). The CDR3 loop reads CASRSGGGTGELFF. In nucleotides, the CDR3 is TGTGCCAGCAGATCGGGGGGAGGCACCGGGGAGCTGTTTTTT.

The chain combines TRBV11-3 with TRBJ2-7; possibly TRBD2 for D (5 bases). Germline CDR1 is SGHNT and CDR2 is YENEEA. Trimming shortened V by 4 bases and J by 3 bases, and 10 bases separated the two germline ends. This CDR3 contains 13 residues. The CDR3 loop is CASSYLEGYEQYF. Written as DNA, the CDR3 is TGTGCCAGCAGCTATCTCGAGGGCTACGAGCAGTACTTC.

The chain uses TRBV7-3 and TRBJ2-1, with a weak D call TRBD2 (5 bases). Trimming removed 5 bases from V and 7 bases from J, with 12 bases in between. The CDR3 length is 13 residues. Germline loops: CDR1 SGHTA, CDR2 FQGTGA. CDR3 protein: CASSTGSLNEQFF. DNA of the CDR3: TGTGCCAGCAGCACGGGGTCATTAAATGAGCAGTTCTTC.

This clone has just one count. V and J are TRBV27 and TRBJ1-2, with D possibly being TRBD1 (6 bases). Trimming removed 9 bases at V and 4 bases at J, with 24 bases between. CDR1 MNHEY and CDR2 SMNVEV come from the germline V gene (reference sequence). This CDR3 region has 16 residues. Here the CDR3 DNA reads TGTGCCAGTTTCCGGGGTACGGGGGGCCTTTCCTATGGCTACACCTTC. Amino acid sequence: CASFRGTGGLSYGYTF.

The V call is TRBV28, the J call TRBJ1-1; possibly TRBD1 for D (6 bases). Deletions cut 3 bases from V and 1 base from J, with 9 bases between. Germline V lookup: CDR1 MDHEN, CDR2 SYDVKM. The CDR3 has 14 amino acids. DNA of the CDR3: TGTGCCAGCAGTTTGGGGACACCGAACACTGAAGCTTTCTTT. It translates to CASSLGTPNTEAFF.

This clone was counted a single time. This chain uses TRBV7-9 with TRBJ2-1; TRBD1 aligns across 10 bases. The germline V gene encodes CDR1 SEHNR and CDR2 FQNEAQ (reference sequence). V trimming: 4 bases; J trimming: 6 bases; junction bases outside the gene matches: 9. The CDR3 extends over 16 amino acids. CDR3 nucleotides: TGTGCCAGCAGCTCGACAGGGGGCTCTCTTGGCAATGAGCAGTTCTTC. It yields the protein CASSSTGGSLGNEQFF.

The chain links TRBV2 to TRBJ2-7; unclear D gene. Per the germline V gene, CDR1 is SNHLY and CDR2 is FYNNEI. Trimming shortened V by 1 base and J by 1 base, and 14 bases separated the two germline ends. The CDR3 sequence is 16 residues long. DNA of the CDR3: TGTGCCAGCAGTGAAGGTTCAACAGCAAATTCCTACGAGCAGTACTTC. Amino acid sequence: CASSEGSTANSYEQYF. Based on the CDR3 plus reference TRBV2 and TRBJ2-7, the full variable domain is EPEVTQTPSHQVTQMGQEVILRCVPISNHLYFYWYRQILGQKVEFLVSFYNNEISEKSEIFDDQFSVERPDGSNFTLKIRSTKLEDSAMYFCASSEGSTANSYEQYFGPGTRLTVT.

The chain employs TRBV2 and TRBJ1-6; D remains unclear. Looked up from germline, CDR1 is SNHLY and CDR2 is FYNNEI. The CDR3 loop spans 13 amino acids. The V gene lost 8 bases and the J gene lost 5 bases, with 10 bases spanning the gap. As DNA, the CDR3 is TGTGCCAGCGGAGAAACGAATAATTCACCCCTCCACTTT. It is translated as CASGETNNSPLHF.

The V call is TRBV25-1, the J call TRBJ1-1; D gene ambiguous. The CDR3 has 13 residues. Germline V CDR1 and CDR2: MGHDK, SYGVNS. With 5 bases removed from V and 4 bases from J, the gap between germline ends came to 11 bases. For the CDR3, the DNA is TGTGCCAGCAGTCGAGGAACGGGCACTGAAGCTTTCTTT. It codes for CASSRGTGTEAFF.

This chain uses TRBV7-2 with TRBJ1-2, with no clear D. CDR1 is SGHTA and CDR2 is FQGNSA in the germline V gene. CDR3 length: 11 residues. V lost 5 bases, J lost 14 bases, and 15 bases lay in between. The CDR3 coding sequence is TGTGCCAGCAGCCCGGGGAGGGCCCAAACCTTC. It is translated as CASSPGRAQTF.

V usage is TRBV7-2 and J usage is TRBJ2-5, with 11 bases fitting TRBD1. This CDR3 has 14 residues. Germline CDR1 and CDR2: SGHTA and FQGNSA. J gave up 5 bases and V 5 bases, and 4 bases lay outside the gene matches. The CDR3 spells CASSRGQGAETQYF. The DNA of the CDR3 is TGTGCCAGCAGCCGCGGACAGGGGGCCGAGACCCAGTACTTC.

This chain uses TRBV7-2 with TRBJ2-3; D may be TRBD2 (6 bases). The V gene's germline CDR1 is SGHTA and CDR2 FQGNSA. This CDR3 region has 17 residues. V was trimmed by 1 base and J by 3 bases, leaving 17 bases between them. The CDR3 bases are TGTGCCAGCAGCTTAGTCCCTACGGGAGTATATACAGATACGCAGTATTTT. It encodes CASSLVPTGVYTDTQYF.

This clone was seen a single time. The chain uses TRBV15 and TRBJ1-4; 10 bases agree with TRBD1. J gave up 6 bases and V 0 bases, and 4 bases lay outside the gene matches. Germline V lookup: CDR1 LNHNV, CDR2 YYDKDF (reference sequence). CDR3 length equals 16 residues. Here the CDR3 reads CATSRDFGTGDEKLFF. CDR3 coding DNA: TGTGCCACCAGCAGAGATTTTGGGACAGGGGATGAAAAACTGTTTTTT.

The V gene is TRBV7-2, the J gene TRBJ2-2; 11 nucleotides match TRBD1. Germline trimming cut 11 bases from V and 6 bases from J; bases unmatched to any gene: 20. CDR3 size: 18 residues. Per the germline V gene, CDR1 is SGHTA and CDR2 is FQGNSA. CDR3 loop: CAGTTGTGGSRRSGELFF. In DNA, the CDR3 is TGTGCCGGAACTACAGGGACAGGGGGGAGCCGGCGATCCGGGGAGCTGTTTTTT.

The chain joins TRBV10-3 to TRBJ2-1, with 9 nucleotides matching TRBD2. This CDR3 has 17 amino acids. Germline-derived CDR1 and CDR2 are ENHRY and SYGVKD. V dropped 11 bases and J dropped 1; count of bases not matched to a gene: 15. The CDR3 here is CAVIRRILAGSYNEQFF. CDR3 in DNA: TGTGCCGTCATTAGACGTATCCTAGCGGGGTCCTACAATGAGCAGTTCTTC.

The J gene is TRBJ1-1, the V gene TRBV7-9; weak D call: TRBD1 (6 bases). Looked up from germline, CDR1 is SEHNR and CDR2 is FQNEAQ (reference sequence). The CDR3 spans 14 residues. The V and J ends lost 3 bases and 4 bases respectively, with 12 bases between them. CDR3 sequence reads: CASSLQGQSTEAFF. CDR3 nucleotide sequence: TGTGCCAGCAGCTTGCAGGGGCAATCCACTGAAGCTTTCTTT.

J is TRBJ2-3 and V is TRBV4-1, with D possibly matching TRBD2 (7 bases). The V end lost 0 bases, the J end lost 2 bases, and 21 bases lay between the germline ends. This CDR3 region has 19 residues. The germline V gene encodes CDR1 MGHRA and CDR2 YSYEKL. CDR3 bases: TGCGCCAGCAGCCAAGAAGGGGGAAAGCGGGGAGCTAACACAGATACGCAGTATTTT. It is translated as CASSQEGGKRGANTDTQYF.

The chain combines TRBV28 with TRBJ2-5, with D possibly TRBD2 on 5 matching bases. The V gene's germline CDR1 is MDHEN and CDR2 SYDVKM. With 3 bases removed from V and 2 bases from J, the gap between germline ends came to 13 bases. The CDR3 is made up of 15 amino acids. CDR3 residues: CASSFGASSQETQYF. The CDR3 DNA is TGTGCCAGCAGTTTTGGTGCTAGCTCTCAAGAGACCCAGTACTTC.

The chain carries TRBV3-1 (or the pseudogene TRBV3-2) and TRBJ1-6, with 9 positions matching TRBD1. Losses at the gene ends were 5 bases for V and 9 bases for J; bases not matched to a gene: 8. The CDR3 covers 15 residues. The germline V gene encodes CDR1 LGHDT and CDR2 YNNKEL (reference sequence). CDR3: CASSSGQGLGSPLHF. CDR3 nucleotides: TGTGCCAGCAGCTCGGGACAGGGTTTGGGTTCACCCCTCCACTTT.

The CDR3 nucleotides are TGTGCCAGCAGCTTGAGGGCCGCCAATGAAAAACTGTTTTTT. Protein: CASSLRAANEKLFF. The chain combines TRBV7-2 with TRBJ1-4, with D hard to call. Germline V gene data show CDR1 as SGHTA and CDR2 as FQGNSA. V shed 3 bases and J shed 5 bases, with 10 bases lying between them. This CDR3 is 14 amino acids long.